A selection of T cell receptor beta chains follows, all from one sample in a study of T-cell reconstitution after alpha-beta-depleted transplantation in children. TCRdb itself ran the PCR reads through MiXCR, one entry per CDR3 protein. The repertoire includes about 600,000 distinct CDR3 sequences, roughly a tenth of them detected once, and roughly 4% sits in the top ten. This specimen was PBMCs from the stem cell graft donor, taken from the stem cell graft. These receptors all stem from a human donor who donated a stem cell graft to a child with acute myeloid leukemia. Each CDR3 is given without its conserved first and last residue. D genes are given only for firm matches.

TRBD1,TRBJ2-7,12,TRBV5-1,ASRKTGGAYEQY
.,TRBJ1-1,13,TRBV5-1,ASSGASGLNTEAF
TRBD1,TRBJ2-7,15,TRBV3-1,ASSRGTGRLTNYEQY
.,TRBJ2-2,11,TRBV12-3/TRBV12-4,ASSFGYTGELF
.,TRBJ1-1,9,TRBV29-1,SVAWNTEAF
TRBD1,TRBJ2-3,12,TRBV20-1,SAQDRLFPDTQY
TRBD1,TRBJ1-1,12,TRBV11-3,ASSSRTGNTEAF
.,TRBJ1-5,10,TRBV7-2,ASSLGVQPQH
TRBD1,TRBJ2-1,16,TRBV6-1,ASSEAVTGLSMLREQF
TRBD1,TRBJ2-7,12,TRBV6-1,ASYAGTASYEQY
TRBD1,TRBJ2-2,15,TRBV10-3,AISETSGQGRSGELF
TRBD2,TRBJ2-1,14,TRBV5-1,ASTTTSGSFYNEQF
.,TRBJ2-1,13,TRBV11-3,ASSLQTGEINEQF
.,TRBJ2-2,11,TRBV29-1,SVGRENTGELF
TRBD1,TRBJ1-5,15,TRBV12-3/TRBV12-4,ASSVKPGQVFNQPQH
TRBD1,TRBJ1-1,13,TRBV29-1,SARRGGVGNTEAF
TRBD2,TRBJ2-3,14,TRBV7-2,ASSLVAGGPADTQY
TRBD2,TRBJ2-3,13,TRBV20-1,SAPRLAGTTDTQY
TRBD1,TRBJ1-6,15,TRBV27,ASSLSPRTGRGVTLH
.,TRBJ2-5,12,TRBV20-1,SAPPAGYAGTQY
TRBD1,TRBJ2-5,12,TRBV20-1,SANPGQGGETQY
.,TRBJ1-1,13,TRBV5-6,ASSLTRFFWTEAF
TRBD2,TRBJ2-7,12,TRBV7-3,ASSSSGGIYEQY
.,TRBJ1-1,12,TRBV29-1,SVREVGENTEAF
.,TRBJ2-3,9,TRBV28,ASIRSDTQY
.,TRBJ2-2,12,TRBV25-1,ASMDGRGTGELF
.,TRBJ2-5,11,TRBV29-1,SVRTTRQETQY
.,TRBJ1-3,12,TRBV6-1,ASRAAHSGNTIY
TRBD1,TRBJ2-1,11,TRBV2,ANQRTGFDEQF
.,TRBJ2-1,13,TRBV7-9,ASSLRGSSYNEQF
TRBD2,TRBJ2-2,12,TRBV6-1,ASRVGGSPGELF
TRBD1,TRBJ2-3,12,TRBV2,ASSEDRTTDTQY
.,TRBJ1-1,11,TRBV30,AWRVMGNTEAF
TRBD1,TRBJ1-1,14,TRBV12-3/TRBV12-4,ASSSPPGQGYTEAF
.,TRBJ2-1,13,TRBV2,ASTSSGTGYNEQF
.,TRBJ2-2,13,TRBV4-2,ASSQGFANTGELF
TRBD1,TRBJ2-7,12,TRBV5-8,ASSLAVRGHEQY
TRBD2,TRBJ2-7,14,TRBV3-1,ASSQFLAGVSHEQY
.,TRBJ2-2,12,TRBV5-6,ASSLDWSPGELF
TRBD1,TRBJ2-1,12,TRBV5-1,ASTTGGPYNEQF
TRBD2,TRBJ2-3,13,TRBV2,ASKGIAGNTDTQY
TRBD1,TRBJ2-1,11,TRBV19,ASGQDNYNEQF
TRBD2,TRBJ2-1,13,TRBV27,ASSLGTRVHNEQF
TRBD1,TRBJ2-2,14,TRBV12-3/TRBV12-4,ASSLWGQGHTGELF
TRBD2,TRBJ2-1,14,TRBV18,ASSPPTSGRYNEQF
.,TRBJ1-5,13,TRBV20-1,SARDRMTSNQPQH
.,TRBJ1-6,10,TRBV12-3/TRBV12-4,ASSLQNSPLH
TRBD1,TRBJ2-1,14,TRBV5-1,ASSPGGTGGGDEQF
.,TRBJ1-5,11,TRBV5-5,ASSPPRGEPQH
TRBD1,TRBJ1-1,10,TRBV20-1,SASGGGGEAF
.,TRBJ2-2,16,TRBV24-1,ATSDLPQGITNTGELF
.,TRBJ2-6,14,TRBV15,ATSRARESGANVLT
.,TRBJ2-7,11,TRBV5-5,ASSYSAAGEQY
.,TRBJ1-2,12,TRBV6-5,ASSYLGHFYGYT
TRBD1,TRBJ1-1,14,TRBV20-1,SARDRRQGTNTEAF